The following is a T cell receptor (beta chain) sequence with its context. Its cognate antigen is unknown. The PCR was carried out with 60 Vbeta primers and 13 Jbeta primers. The method was immunoSEQ multiplex PCR; TCRdb's version includes in-frame clones alone and lacks a portion of them. This sample has over 200,000 clones, with around 80% found just once. Germline assignment: CDR1 LNHDA and CDR2 SQIVND (reference sequence). Trimming pared 1 base from V and 4 bases from J, leaving 4 bases between. The CDR3 contains 12 residues. The source of the sample is a study of cytomegalovirus exposure and HLA in healthy donors. Study findings and constraints: Most TCR sequences proved rare, with some public TCRs found in many donors.

The material sequenced was PBMCs. The chain joins TRBV19 to TRBJ1-1; D not resolved. This clonotype was obtained from a woman aged 35 to 49 in good health and CMV-seronegative. The CDR3 sequence: CASSIAGTEAFF. In nucleotides, the CDR3 is TGTGCCAGTAGTATAGCGGGCACTGAAGCTTTCTTT.